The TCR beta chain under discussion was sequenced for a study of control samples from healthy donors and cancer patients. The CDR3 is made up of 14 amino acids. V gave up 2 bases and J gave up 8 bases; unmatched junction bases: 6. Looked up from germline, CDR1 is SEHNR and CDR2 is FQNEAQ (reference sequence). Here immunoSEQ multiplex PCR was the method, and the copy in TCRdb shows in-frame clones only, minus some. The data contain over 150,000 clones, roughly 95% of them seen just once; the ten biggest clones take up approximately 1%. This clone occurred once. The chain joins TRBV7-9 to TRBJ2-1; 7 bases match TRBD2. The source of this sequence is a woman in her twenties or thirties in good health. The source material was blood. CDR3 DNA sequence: TGTGCCAGCAGCTTACGGGGGGATTGGCATGAGCAGTTCTTC. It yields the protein CASSLRGDWHEQFF.